Each of the 4 T cell receptor beta chains below was sequenced from the same sample in a study of shared clonotypes between healthy human individuals. TCRdb's table, derived via immunoSEQ multiplex PCR, lists solely in-frame clones and lacks some. The profile shows about 700,000 clones, roughly 70% of them singletons. The sequenced material came from memory CD4+ T cells sorted from blood. Subset meaning: CD45RA-negative fraction. These TCRs come from a woman aged 25 to 39 in good health.

The chain uses TRBV18 and TRBJ2-5, with D hard to call. Germline CDR1 and CDR2: KGHSH and LQKENI. This CDR3 is built from 15 residues. V lost 2 bases and J 0 bases, leaving 10 bases between the germline ends. DNA of the CDR3: TGTGCCAGCTCACCAATAAATTCGTACCAAGAGACCCAGTACTTC. Translation gives CASSPINSYQETQYF. The whole variable domain, remainder taken from reference TRBV18 and TRBJ2-5, is NAGVMQNPRHLVRRRGQEARLRCSPMKGHSHVYWYRQLPEEGLKFMVYLQKENIIDESGMPKERFSAEFPKEGPSILRIQQVVRGDSAAYFCASSPINSYQETQYFGPGTRLLVL.

The chain recombines TRBV9 with TRBJ2-1; TRBD2 matches at 8 bases. Germline-derived CDR1 and CDR2 are SGDLS and YYNGEE. Trimming at V came to 2 bases and at J to 10 bases, leaving 17 bases not matched to a gene. The CDR3 spans 17 residues. The CDR3 spells CASSVSPPGRASWEQFF. CDR3 bases: TGTGCCAGCAGCGTTTCCCCCCCCGGGAGGGCCTCTTGGGAGCAGTTCTTC.

This chain uses TRBV11-2 with TRBJ1-1, with D maybe TRBD1 (5 bases). This CDR3 comprises 13 residues. V was shortened by 5 bases and J by 3 bases, with 10 bases between the two germline ends. From germline, CDR1 is SGHAT and CDR2 FQNNGV. The CDR3 is CASSAGLDTEAFF. Written as DNA, the CDR3 is TGTGCCAGCAGCGCAGGGTTGGACACTGAAGCTTTCTTT.

This clone was seen once. This sequence joins TRBV7-9 and TRBJ1-5; the D is unclear. This CDR3 has 13 amino acids. V was pared by 5 bases and J by 10 bases, with 15 bases between. Looked up from germline, CDR1 is SEHNR and CDR2 is FQNEAQ (reference sequence). CDR3 bases: TGTGCCAGCAGCATAAAGATGGGCGCCCCCCAGCATTTT. This translates into CASSIKMGAPQHF.